This T cell receptor (beta chain) stems from a study of cytomegalovirus exposure and HLA in healthy donors. Germline V CDR1 and CDR2: LNHDA, SQIVND (reference sequence). V dropped 6 bases and J dropped 3 bases, with 11 bases sitting between them. The CDR3 runs to 13 residues. 60 Vbeta and 13 Jbeta primers were used in PCR. Sequencing used immunoSEQ multiplex PCR; TCRdb keeps in-frame clones, though not all of them. The sample records 150,000 to 200,000 clones, 80% to 85% being singletons. Study-wide findings and caveats: An apparent linkage of common viral pathogens to several of the most significant clusters emerged in a later analysis. On later analysis, the bulk of CMV-associated TCR beta chains appeared to be HLA-restricted. The study labeled about 160 TCR beta chains cytomegalovirus-associated.

Although they were nominally healthy when sampled, donors likely had unrecorded immune exposures. As to this clone: Its antigen remains unidentified.

The V and J genes are TRBV19 and TRBJ1-1; D may be TRBD1 (5 bases). The TCR originated in a man over 45 in good health and CMV-seropositive. The sample comprised PBMCs. CDR3 in amino acids: CASRDGGYTEAFF. CDR3 nucleotides: TGTGCCAGTAGGGATGGGGGGTACACTGAAGCTTTCTTT.